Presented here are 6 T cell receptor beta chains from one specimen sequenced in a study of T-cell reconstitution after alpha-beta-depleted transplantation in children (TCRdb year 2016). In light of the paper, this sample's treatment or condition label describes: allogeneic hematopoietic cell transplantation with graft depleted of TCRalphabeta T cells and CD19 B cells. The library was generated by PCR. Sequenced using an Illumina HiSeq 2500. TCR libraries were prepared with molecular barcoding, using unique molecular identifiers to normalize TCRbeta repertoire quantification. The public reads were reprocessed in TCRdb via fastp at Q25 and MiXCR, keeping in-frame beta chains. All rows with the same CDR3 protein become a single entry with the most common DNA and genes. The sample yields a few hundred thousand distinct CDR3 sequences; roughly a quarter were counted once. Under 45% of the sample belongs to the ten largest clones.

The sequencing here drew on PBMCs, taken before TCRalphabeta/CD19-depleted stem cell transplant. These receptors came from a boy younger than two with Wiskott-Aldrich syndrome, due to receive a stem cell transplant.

The CDR3 nucleotides are TGTGCCAGCAGCCCGCGACAGGCCCCAACTAATGAAAAACTGTTTTTT. Translated: CASSPRQAPTNEKLFF. V gene TRBV7-9 combines with J gene TRBJ1-4; the D gene is possibly TRBD1 (6 bases). The germline gives CDR1 SEHNR, CDR2 FQNEAQ (reference sequence). Trimming took off 5 bases at V and 0 bases at J, with 13 bases between the two ends. The CDR3 totals 16 residues.

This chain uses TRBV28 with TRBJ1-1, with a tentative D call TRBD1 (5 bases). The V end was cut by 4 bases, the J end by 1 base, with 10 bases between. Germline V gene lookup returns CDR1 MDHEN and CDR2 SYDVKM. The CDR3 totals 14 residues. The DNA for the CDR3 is TGTGCCAGCAGTTCGGGACCGAGGAACACTGAAGCTTTCTTT. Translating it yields CASSSGPRNTEAFF.

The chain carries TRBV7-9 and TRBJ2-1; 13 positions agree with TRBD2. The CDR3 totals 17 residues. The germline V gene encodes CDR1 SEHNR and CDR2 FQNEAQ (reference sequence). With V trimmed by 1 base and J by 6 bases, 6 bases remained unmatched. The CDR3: CASSLGGLAGVLNEQFF. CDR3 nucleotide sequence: TGTGCCAGCAGCTTAGGCGGACTAGCGGGAGTTCTCAATGAGCAGTTCTTC.

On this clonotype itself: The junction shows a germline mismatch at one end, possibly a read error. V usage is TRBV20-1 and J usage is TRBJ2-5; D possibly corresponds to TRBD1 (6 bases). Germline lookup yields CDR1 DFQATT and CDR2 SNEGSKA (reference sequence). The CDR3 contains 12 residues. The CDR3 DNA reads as TGCAGTGCTAGTCCACAGGGAAGAGGGGTCAACTTC. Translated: CSASPQGRGVNF.

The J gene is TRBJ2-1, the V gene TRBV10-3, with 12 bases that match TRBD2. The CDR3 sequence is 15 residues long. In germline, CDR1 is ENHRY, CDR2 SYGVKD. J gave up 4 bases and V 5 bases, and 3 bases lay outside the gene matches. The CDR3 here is CAISQTSGGYNEQFF. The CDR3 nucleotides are TGTGCCATCAGTCAGACTAGCGGGGGTTACAATGAGCAGTTCTTC.

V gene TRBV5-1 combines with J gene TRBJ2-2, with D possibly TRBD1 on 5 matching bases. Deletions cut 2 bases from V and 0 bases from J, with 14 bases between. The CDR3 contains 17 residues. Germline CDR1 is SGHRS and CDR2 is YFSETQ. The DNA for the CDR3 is TGCGCCAGCAGCTTCCGGACGTGGGGCGCGAACACCGGGGAGCTGTTTTTT. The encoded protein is CASSFRTWGANTGELFF.